A selection of T cell receptor beta chains follows, all from one sample in a study of shared clonotypes between healthy human individuals. TCRdb's copy holds only in-frame clones and misses some; the assay was immunoSEQ multiplex PCR. The table records about 1.5 million clones, nearly 99% of them present only once. The sequenced material came from naive CD4+ T cells sorted from blood. The receptors were sampled from a young man in good health. The CDR3 runs from the conserved cysteine through the conserved F or W. A D gene is named only where the DNA matches it firmly. Only part of the rows carry a size: once, few, many, or a class if the clone is expanded.

V gene: TRBV7-3; J gene: TRBJ1-1; clone size: NA; D gene: NA; CDR3 protein: CASSPAGDLNTEAFF; CDR3 DNA: TGTGCCAGCAGCCCTGCTGGGGACTTGAACACTGAAGCTTTCTTT
V gene: TRBV9; J gene: TRBJ2-3; clone size: NA; D gene: NA; CDR3 protein: CASSQTGTSTDTQYF; CDR3 DNA: TGTGCCAGCAGCCAGACCGGGACATCCACAGATACGCAGTATTTT
V gene: TRBV7-6; J gene: TRBJ2-5; clone size: NA; D gene: TRBD1; CDR3 protein: CASSLVRDRGQDEQYF; CDR3 DNA: TGTGCCAGCAGCTTAGTAAGGGACAGGGGGCAAGATGAGCAGTACTTC
V gene: TRBV7-9; J gene: TRBJ1-1; clone size: NA; D gene: NA; CDR3 protein: CASSSAGGNTEAFF; CDR3 DNA: TGTGCCAGCAGCTCCGCGGGGGGGAACACTGAAGCTTTCTTT
V gene: TRBV6-1; J gene: TRBJ2-3; clone size: NA; D gene: NA; CDR3 protein: CASNRQGTDTQYF; CDR3 DNA: TGTGCCAGCAATCGACAGGGCACAGATACGCAGTATTTT
V gene: TRBV30; J gene: TRBJ2-1; clone size: NA; D gene: NA; CDR3 protein: CAWSVLGGAVSITNEQFF; CDR3 DNA: TGTGCCTGGAGTGTACTGGGGGGAGCGGTGTCAATCACCAATGAGCAGTTCTTC
V gene: TRBV7-9; J gene: TRBJ2-1; clone size: NA; D gene: TRBD2; CDR3 protein: CASSVLGAGGYNEQFF; CDR3 DNA: TGTGCCAGCAGCGTTCTCGGGGCGGGAGGCTACAATGAGCAGTTCTTC
V gene: TRBV2; J gene: TRBJ1-5; clone size: NA; D gene: NA; CDR3 protein: CASSEARGSNQPQHF; CDR3 DNA: TGTGCCAGCAGTGAAGCGCGTGGAAGCAATCAGCCCCAGCATTTT
V gene: TRBV10-3; J gene: TRBJ1-2; clone size: NA; D gene: NA; CDR3 protein: CAITPEVDYGYTF; CDR3 DNA: TGTGCCATCACTCCAGAGGTGGACTATGGCTACACCTTC
V gene: TRBV5-5; J gene: TRBJ1-1; clone size: NA; D gene: NA; CDR3 protein: CASTGAGRDTEAFF; CDR3 DNA: TGTGCCAGCACAGGGGCAGGGAGGGACACTGAAGCTTTCTTT
V gene: TRBV27; J gene: TRBJ2-7; clone size: NA; D gene: TRBD1; CDR3 protein: CATQHPTGGEQYF; CDR3 DNA: TGTGCCACCCAACATCCGACAGGGGGCGAGCAGTACTTC
V gene: TRBV2; J gene: TRBJ1-1; clone size: NA; D gene: TRBD1; CDR3 protein: CASKTGAGNTEAFF; CDR3 DNA: TGTGCCAGCAAGACAGGGGCTGGGAACACTGAAGCTTTCTTT
V gene: TRBV6-5; J gene: TRBJ1-2; clone size: NA; D gene: NA; CDR3 protein: CASSDPDSYGYTF; CDR3 DNA: TGTGCCAGCAGTGACCCTGACAGCTATGGCTACACCTTC
V gene: TRBV6-1; J gene: TRBJ1-5; clone size: NA; D gene: NA; CDR3 protein: CASSEAAAGSLNQPQHF; CDR3 DNA: TGTGCCAGCAGTGAAGCCGCCGCCGGGAGCCTTAATCAGCCCCAGCATTTT
V gene: TRBV27; J gene: TRBJ1-5; clone size: NA; D gene: TRBD1; CDR3 protein: CASSRDRTYSNQPQHF; CDR3 DNA: TGTGCCAGCAGTAGGGACAGAACCTATAGCAATCAGCCCCAGCATTTT
V gene: TRBV7-9; J gene: TRBJ1-4; clone size: NA; D gene: NA; CDR3 protein: CASSLASSTNEKLFF; CDR3 DNA: TGTGCCAGCAGCTTAGCGTCATCAACTAATGAAAAACTGTTTTTT
V gene: TRBV11-2; J gene: TRBJ2-7; clone size: NA; D gene: TRBD2; CDR3 protein: CASSFTSGTYEQYF; CDR3 DNA: TGTGCCAGCAGCTTCACTAGCGGGACTTACGAGCAGTACTTC
V gene: TRBV27; J gene: TRBJ2-3; clone size: NA; D gene: NA; CDR3 protein: CASTSTGLSTDTQYF; CDR3 DNA: TGTGCCAGCACATCTACAGGGCTTAGCACAGATACGCAGTATTTT
V gene: TRBV11-2; J gene: TRBJ2-1; clone size: NA; D gene: NA; CDR3 protein: CASSLGRGRNEQFF; CDR3 DNA: TGTGCCAGCAGCTTAGGGCGCGGGCGTAATGAGCAGTTCTTC
V gene: TRBV11-2; J gene: TRBJ2-5; clone size: NA; D gene: NA; CDR3 protein: CASSFLRGGQETQYF; CDR3 DNA: TGTGCCAGCAGCTTTCTTAGGGGAGGCCAAGAGACCCAGTACTTC
V gene: TRBV11-2; J gene: TRBJ1-5; clone size: NA; D gene: NA; CDR3 protein: CASSSGPSQPQHF; CDR3 DNA: TGTGCCAGCAGCTCGGGGCCGTCTCAGCCCCAGCATTTT
V gene: TRBV7-9; J gene: TRBJ1-2; clone size: NA; D gene: NA; CDR3 protein: CASSPPGPRGGYTF; CDR3 DNA: TGTGCCAGCAGCCCGCCGGGACCTAGGGGTGGCTACACCTTC
V gene: TRBV5-8; J gene: TRBJ1-5; clone size: NA; D gene: NA; CDR3 protein: CASSLRPYSNQPQHF; CDR3 DNA: TGTGCCAGCAGCTTGCGGCCGTATAGCAATCAGCCCCAGCATTTT
V gene: TRBV18; J gene: TRBJ1-5; clone size: few; D gene: TRBD1; CDR3 protein: CASSLGTGTSNQPQHF; CDR3 DNA: TGTGCCAGCTCCCTTGGGACAGGGACTAGCAATCAGCCCCAGCATTTT
V gene: TRBV11-3; J gene: TRBJ2-4; clone size: NA; D gene: NA; CDR3 protein: CASSLGGRGGKNIQYF; CDR3 DNA: TGTGCCAGCAGCTTAGGAGGCAGGGGAGGCAAAAACATTCAGTACTTC
V gene: TRBV27; J gene: TRBJ2-3; clone size: NA; D gene: TRBD2; CDR3 protein: CASYQREEGLADADTQYF; CDR3 DNA: TGTGCCAGCTACCAACGGGAAGAGGGACTAGCCGACGCAGATACGCAGTATTTT
V gene: TRBV5-1; J gene: TRBJ1-3; clone size: NA; D gene: NA; CDR3 protein: CASSLPLGTSGNTIYF; CDR3 DNA: TGCGCCAGCAGCTTACCCCTCGGAACTTCTGGAAACACCATATATTTT
V gene: TRBV7-2; J gene: TRBJ2-3; clone size: NA; D gene: NA; CDR3 protein: CASSFGTGTDTQYF; CDR3 DNA: TGTGCCAGCAGCTTTGGGACTGGGACAGATACGCAGTATTTT
V gene: TRBV28; J gene: TRBJ2-5; clone size: NA; D gene: NA; CDR3 protein: CASSLTGRETQYF; CDR3 DNA: TGTGCCAGCAGCCTAACAGGTCGAGAGACCCAGTACTTC
V gene: TRBV29-1; J gene: TRBJ1-1; clone size: NA; D gene: NA; CDR3 protein: CSVSPNTEAFF; CDR3 DNA: TGCAGCGTTTCCCCGAACACTGAAGCTTTCTTT
V gene: TRBV15; J gene: TRBJ2-5; clone size: NA; D gene: NA; CDR3 protein: CATSRDGGGETQYF; CDR3 DNA: TGTGCCACCAGCAGAGATGGTGGGGGAGAGACCCAGTACTTC
V gene: TRBV29-1; J gene: TRBJ2-1; clone size: NA; D gene: NA; CDR3 protein: CSVGTDPYNEQFF; CDR3 DNA: TGCAGCGTGGGGACTGATCCCTACAATGAGCAGTTCTTC
V gene: TRBV6-5; J gene: TRBJ1-1; clone size: NA; D gene: TRBD1; CDR3 protein: CASSYPGGQKAFF; CDR3 DNA: TGTGCCAGCAGTTACCCGGGGGGACAGAAAGCTTTCTTT
V gene: TRBV4-3; J gene: TRBJ1-1; clone size: NA; D gene: NA; CDR3 protein: CASSQDWNTEAFF; CDR3 DNA: TGCGCCAGCAGCCAAGACTGGAACACTGAAGCTTTCTTT
V gene: TRBV5-8; J gene: TRBJ1-1; clone size: once; D gene: NA; CDR3 protein: CASSLGAGEAFF; CDR3 DNA: TGTGCCAGCAGCTTGGGGGCAGGTGAAGCTTTCTTT
V gene: TRBV7-9; J gene: TRBJ2-2; clone size: NA; D gene: TRBD1; CDR3 protein: CASRLQGASPNTGELFF; CDR3 DNA: TGTGCCAGCAGATTACAGGGGGCGTCCCCCAACACCGGGGAGCTGTTTTTT
V gene: TRBV2; J gene: TRBJ2-2; clone size: once; D gene: NA; CDR3 protein: CASRTNTGELFF; CDR3 DNA: TGTGCCAGCCGAACGAACACCGGGGAGCTGTTTTTT
V gene: TRBV30; J gene: TRBJ2-7; clone size: once; D gene: TRBD1; CDR3 protein: CAWSQDRGTYEQYF; CDR3 DNA: TGTGCCTGGAGTCAAGACAGGGGGACCTACGAGCAGTACTTC
V gene: TRBV7-2; J gene: TRBJ2-1; clone size: NA; D gene: NA; CDR3 protein: CASSLNGLNEQFF; CDR3 DNA: TGTGCCAGCAGCTTGAATGGTTTGAATGAGCAGTTCTTC
V gene: TRBV5-5; J gene: TRBJ2-1; clone size: once; D gene: TRBD2; CDR3 protein: CASSPPKAGIGNEQFF; CDR3 DNA: TGTGCCAGCAGCCCTCCTAAAGCGGGAATTGGAAATGAGCAGTTCTTC
V gene: TRBV6-5; J gene: TRBJ2-7; clone size: NA; D gene: TRBD2; CDR3 protein: CASSYSRLAGGYEQYF; CDR3 DNA: TGTGCCAGCAGTTACTCGAGACTAGCGGGAGGTTACGAGCAGTACTTC
V gene: TRBV2; J gene: TRBJ2-5; clone size: NA; D gene: TRBD1; CDR3 protein: CATGTGGQGGETQYF; CDR3 DNA: TGTGCCACCGGGACAGGCGGTCAAGGAGGGGAGACCCAGTACTTC